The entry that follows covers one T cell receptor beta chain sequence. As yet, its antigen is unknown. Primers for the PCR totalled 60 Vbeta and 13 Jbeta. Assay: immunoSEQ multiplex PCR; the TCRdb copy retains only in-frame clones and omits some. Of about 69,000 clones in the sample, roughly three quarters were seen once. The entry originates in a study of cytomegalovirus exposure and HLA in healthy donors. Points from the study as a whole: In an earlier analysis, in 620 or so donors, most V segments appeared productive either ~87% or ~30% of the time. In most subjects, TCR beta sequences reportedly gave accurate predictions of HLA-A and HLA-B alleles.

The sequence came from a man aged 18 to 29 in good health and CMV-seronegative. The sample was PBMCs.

CDR3 DNA sequence: TGTGCCAGCAGCTTGGGCCCGGTGGAGGGTGGTTCACCCCTCCACTTT. It codes for CASSLGPVEGGSPLHF. The chain couples TRBV5-5 to TRBJ1-6; no definite D call. The length of the CDR3 is 16 residues. The germline V and J ends were trimmed by 0 bases and 9 bases, with 16 bases remaining between them. CDR1 SGHKS and CDR2 YYEKEE come from the germline V gene (reference sequence).